A single sample is the source of the 30 T cell receptor beta chains below, sequenced in a study of T cells in Graves' hyperthyroidism and ophthalmopathy. RNA transcripts yielded amplified TCR beta CDR3 regions. Carried out on the TCR CDR3, a first-round RT-PCR used the HTBI primer set. TCRdb re-analysed the multiplex PCR reads in MiXCR, keeping a single row per CDR3 protein. Among 550,000 to 800,000 distinct CDR3 sequences, roughly 17% were seen once, and the ten largest hold around 8.1%. Sample: blood. The origin of the receptors is a man between 18 and 29 years old with Graves' hyperthyroidism.

CDR3 region: CSVAAGSLNTEAFF. DNA of the CDR3: TGCAGCGTTGCGGCAGGGAGCTTGAACACTGAAGCTTTCTTT. This sequence joins TRBV29-1 and TRBJ1-1, with D possibly matching TRBD1 (5 bases). Trimming took 4 bases from V and 0 from J, leaving 12 bases between them. CDR1 and CDR2 from the germline V gene are SQVTM and ANQGSEA. The CDR3 has 14 amino acids.

The rearrangement links TRBV4-1 to TRBJ2-1; 11 nucleotides agree with TRBD2. The germline gives CDR1 MGHRA, CDR2 YSYEKL. V was pared by 2 bases and J by 7 bases, with 10 bases of the junction left unmatched. CDR3 length: 17 residues. The CDR3 region is CASSQSGGASGRNEQFF. DNA of the CDR3: TGCGCCAGCAGCCAAAGTGGGGGGGCTAGCGGGAGGAATGAGCAGTTCTTC.

The chain uses TRBV29-1 and TRBJ2-2; D remains unclear. V was pared by 6 bases and J by 1 base, with 9 bases between. This CDR3 spans 13 amino acids. In germline, CDR1 is SQVTM, CDR2 ANQGSEA. The chain's CDR3 is CSVGTQNTGELFF. The CDR3, as DNA: TGCAGCGTCGGTACACAGAACACCGGGGAGCTGTTTTTT.

In its sample, this clonotype was seen many times. V gene TRBV15 combines with J gene TRBJ1-1; 8 bases map to TRBD1. Germline lookup yields CDR1 LNHNV and CDR2 YYDKDF (reference sequence). The V and J ends lost 0 bases and 5 bases, in that order; junction bases with no gene match: 5. CDR3 size: 15 residues. In nucleotides, the CDR3 is TGTGCCACCAGCAGAGACAGGGGGCGCGGTACTGAAGCTTTCTTT. The encoded protein is CATSRDRGRGTEAFF.

This clonotype was seen a handful of times. V gene TRBV6-1 combines with J gene TRBJ2-1; 9 nucleotides align to TRBD2. With 1 base clipped from V and 7 bases from J, the junction kept 5 bases outside the gene matches. The length of the CDR3 is 15 residues. The V gene's germline CDR1 is MNHNS and CDR2 SASEGT. CDR3 DNA: TGTGCCAGCAGTGAAGGGCTTAGCGGGAGTAATGAGCAGTTCTTC. Protein product: CASSEGLSGSNEQFF.

This clonotype has at least ten counts. The chain employs TRBV20-1 and TRBJ2-7; D perhaps matches TRBD1 (5 bases). Germline-derived CDR1 and CDR2 are DFQATT and SNEGSKA (reference sequence). The CDR3 has 12 amino acids. The V gene lost 6 bases and the J gene lost 0 bases, with 9 bases spanning the gap. The CDR3 loop reads CSAQGLSYEQYF. The CDR3 DNA reads as TGCAGTGCCCAGGGCCTCTCCTACGAGCAGTACTTC.

In this sample, this clonotype turned up many times. This chain uses TRBV5-1 with TRBJ2-7; D remains unclear. CDR1 is SGHRS and CDR2 is YFSETQ in the germline V gene. The V end was cut by 3 bases, the J end by 3 bases, with 10 bases between. CDR3 length equals 13 residues. The CDR3 sequence is CASSYVTNYEQYF. The CDR3 DNA reads TGCGCCAGCAGCTACGTGACAAACTACGAGCAGTACTTC.

The V gene is TRBV29-1, the J gene TRBJ2-4; the match to TRBD1 covers 8 bases. The CDR3 has 12 residues. The trim removed 5 bases at V and 7 bases at J, leaving 4 bases unmatched. Germline V gives CDR1 SQVTM, CDR2 ANQGSEA. Here the CDR3 reads CSVFTGGNIQYF. The DNA for the CDR3 is TGCAGCGTTTTTACAGGGGGGAACATTCAGTACTTC. The variable domain in full, with the rest retrieved from reference TRBV29-1 and TRBJ2-4, is SAVISQKPSRDICQRGTSLTIQCQVDSQVTMMFWYRQQPGQSLTLIATANQGSEATYESGFVIDKFPISRPNLTFSTLTVSNMSPEDSSIYLCSVFTGGNIQYFGAGTRLSVL.

The chain uses TRBV4-3 and TRBJ1-4; no clear D gene. CDR3 length equals 14 residues. The germline gives CDR1 LGHNA, CDR2 YSLEER. Trimming shortened V by 2 bases and J by 7 bases, and 11 bases separated the two germline ends. CDR3 sequence: CASSQRRVGEKLFF. CDR3 in DNA: TGCGCCAGCAGCCAAAGACGGGTGGGTGAAAAACTGTTTTTT.

This chain joins TRBV5-1 and TRBJ1-1; D possibly corresponds to TRBD1 (5 bases). CDR1 SGHRS and CDR2 YFSETQ come from the germline V gene. The CDR3 is made up of 15 amino acids. V was pared by 0 bases and J by 5 bases, with 14 bases between. The CDR3 is CASSLVQGGRTEAFF. DNA for the CDR3: TGCGCCAGCAGCTTGGTTCAGGGAGGGAGGACTGAAGCTTTCTTT.

In its sample, this clonotype was seen many times. The CDR3 here is CASSLGNSPLHF. Written as DNA, the CDR3 is TGTGCCAGCAGTTTGGGGAATTCACCCCTCCACTTT. The V gene is TRBV28, the J gene TRBJ1-6; no clear D. The CDR3 sequence is 12 residues long. Germline CDR1 reads MDHEN; CDR2 reads SYDVKM. The germline V and J ends were trimmed by 3 bases and 7 bases, with 4 bases remaining between them.

This clonotype was observed a handful of times. The chain recombines TRBV29-1 with TRBJ2-2; 7 nucleotides align to TRBD1. With 4 bases clipped from V and 1 base from J, the junction kept 3 bases outside the gene matches. This CDR3 has 14 amino acids. The germline gives CDR1 SQVTM, CDR2 ANQGSEA. The CDR3 bases are TGCAGCGTTGTCCGGGACAGGAACACCGGGGAGCTGTTTTTT. Translation gives CSVVRDRNTGELFF.

This clonotype was observed at least ten times. The CDR3 here is CASSESYRVNTEAFF. CDR3 nucleotides: TGTGCCAGCAGTGAATCCTACAGGGTAAACACTGAAGCTTTCTTT. This chain joins TRBV2 and TRBJ1-1, with a weak D call TRBD1 (6 bases). V lost 2 bases, J lost 2 bases, and 12 bases lay in between. Germline values: CDR1 SNHLY, CDR2 FYNNEI. The CDR3 sequence is 15 residues long.

This clonotype was seen a few times. The chain has TRBV5-4 and TRBJ2-2; D remains unclear. Germline loops: CDR1 SGHNT, CDR2 YYREEE (reference sequence). V dropped 3 bases and J dropped 4 bases, with 10 bases sitting between them. The length of the CDR3 is 14 residues. DNA of the CDR3: TGTGCCAGCAGCTCCAAATCTGGCACCGGGGAGCTGTTTTTT. This sequence encodes CASSSKSGTGELFF.

The sample holds many counts of this clonotype. At one end, the junction sequence differs from germline, possibly due to a read error. This chain links TRBV5-1 with TRBJ2-3; possible D gene TRBD2, 6 bases. The CDR3 is 15 amino acids. Germline CDR1 reads SGHRS; CDR2 reads YFSETQ. CDR3 in amino acids: CASSLPSGSTDTQYF. In nucleotides, the CDR3 is TGTGCCAGCAGTTTGCCCAGCGGGAGCACAGATACGCAGTATTTT. Combining the CDR3 with reference TRBV5-1 and TRBJ2-3 gives the whole variable domain KAGVTQTPRYLIKTRGQQVTLSCSPISGHRSVSWYQQTPGQGLQFLFEYFSETQRNKGNFPGRFSGRQFSNSRSEMNVSTLELGDSALYLCASSLPSGSTDTQYFGPGTRLTVL.

In this sample, this clonotype turned up many times. CDR3 region: CASSQTQDTQYF. The CDR3 DNA reads as TGTGCCAGCAGCCAGACCCAAGATACGCAGTATTTT. This rearrangement joins TRBV3-1 to TRBJ2-3; D unresolved. The CDR3 spans 12 residues. V was clipped by 3 bases and J by 5 bases, with 6 bases between them. The germline gives CDR1 LGHDT, CDR2 YNNKEL (reference sequence).

V is TRBV27 and J is TRBJ2-7; D not certain. Per germline, CDR1 MNHEY and CDR2 SMNVEV (reference sequence). The V end was cut by 1 base, the J end by 0 bases, with 10 bases between. The CDR3 covers 15 residues. CDR3 sequence reads: CASSLWAESSYEQYF. The CDR3 DNA reads as TGTGCCAGCAGTTTATGGGCAGAGAGCTCCTACGAGCAGTACTTC.

This clonotype has at least ten counts. The chain couples TRBV27 to TRBJ2-7; 8 positions agree with TRBD2. V was clipped by 8 bases and J by 3 bases; unmatched bases: 12. CDR1 and CDR2 (germline): MNHEY, SMNVEV (reference sequence). This CDR3 region has 15 residues. DNA of the CDR3: TGTGCCAGCCGTAGTACAGCGGGAGTCCACTACGAGCAGTACTTC. It is translated as CASRSTAGVHYEQYF.

The genes are TRBV7-2 and TRBJ2-7; 9 bases are a match to TRBD2. Trimming at V came to 5 bases and at J to 0 bases, leaving 8 bases not matched to a gene. CDR1 and CDR2 (germline): SGHTA, FQGNSA. This CDR3 region has 16 residues. CDR3 in DNA: TGTGCCAGCAGCAAAGATGGGACTAGCTTCTCCTACGAGCAGTACTTC. Protein sequence: CASSKDGTSFSYEQYF. Together with reference TRBV7-2 and TRBJ2-7, the CDR3 gives the full variable domain: GAGVSQSPSNKVTEKGKDVELRCDPISGHTALYWYRQSLGQGLEFLIYFQGNSAPDKSGLPSDRFSAERTGGSVSTLTIQRTQQEDSAVYLCASSKDGTSFSYEQYFGPGTRLTVT.

The chain couples TRBV27 to TRBJ2-2; 8 bases are shared with TRBD2. This CDR3 contains 13 residues. Trimming took 6 bases from V and 6 from J; bases not matched to a gene: 3. In germline, CDR1 is MNHEY, CDR2 SMNVEV (reference sequence). CDR3 sequence reads: CASRKAGAGELFF. CDR3 DNA: TGTGCCAGCAGAAAAGCGGGAGCCGGGGAGCTGTTTTTT.

Comment on this clonotype: This may arise from a read error, as a much more abundant clone is one base away. This chain joins TRBV6-5 and TRBJ2-2, with 8 positions matching TRBD1. The CDR3 is 15 amino acids. Germline V CDR1 and CDR2: MNHEY, SVGAGI. CDR3 in DNA: TGTGCCAGCAGTTTACAGGGGGAAGACACCGGGGAGCTGCTTTTT. Residues: CASSLQGEDTGELLF.

The V and J genes are TRBV3-1 and TRBJ1-6; D remains unclear. The V gene's germline CDR1 is LGHDT and CDR2 YNNKEL (reference sequence). The CDR3 covers 17 residues. V was shortened by 0 bases and J by 7 bases, with 16 bases between the two germline ends. The CDR3 reads CASSQDQKVVSNSPLHF. CDR3 in DNA: TGTGCCAGCAGCCAAGATCAAAAGGTGGTGTCCAATTCACCCCTCCACTTT.

The chain joins TRBV7-3 to TRBJ2-5, with D perhaps matching TRBD2 (6 bases). Germline V gene data show CDR1 as SGHTA and CDR2 as FQGTGA. CDR3 length equals 15 residues. Trimming took 5 bases from V and 5 from J, leaving 18 bases between them. CDR3 protein: CASSPGTGAGETQYF. Here the CDR3 DNA reads TGTGCCAGCAGCCCGGGGACTGGAGCCGGGGAGACCCAGTACTTC. Variable domain in full (rest from reference TRBV7-3 and TRBJ2-5): GAGVSQTPSNKVTEKGKYVELRCDPISGHTALYWYRQSLGQGPEFLIYFQGTGAADDSGLPNDRFFAVRPEGSVSTLKIQRTERGDSAVYLCASSPGTGAGETQYFGPGTRLLVL.

This clonotype came up a few times. The chain employs TRBV7-2 and TRBJ1-1; D is uncertain. The CDR3 is 14 amino acids. Trimming stripped 4 bases from V and 11 bases from J, with 20 bases between. Germline CDR1 SGHTA, CDR2 FQGNSA. CDR3 residues: CASSSTYTPWRAFF. In nucleotides, the CDR3 is TGTGCCAGCAGCTCCACCTACACCCCCTGGCGCGCTTTCTTT.

This clonotype has only a few counts. The V gene is TRBV2, the J gene TRBJ1-5; TRBD1 is a possible D gene (5 bases). The V gene lost 4 bases and the J gene lost 2 bases, with 15 bases spanning the gap. This CDR3 region has 16 residues. The V gene's germline CDR1 is SNHLY and CDR2 FYNNEI. In nucleotides, the CDR3 is TGTGCCAGCAGTGTTCGGGGGTCGGATGGCAATCAGCCCCAGCATTTT. This codes for CASSVRGSDGNQPQHF.

In this sample, this clonotype turned up many times. V usage is TRBV18 and J usage is TRBJ1-1, with D unclear. The CDR3 extends over 15 amino acids. Per germline, CDR1 KGHSH and CDR2 LQKENI. V was trimmed by 2 bases and J by 2 bases, leaving 12 bases between them. This CDR3 is CASSPALRGNTEAFF. The CDR3 DNA reads as TGTGCCAGCTCACCAGCGCTCCGGGGTAACACTGAAGCTTTCTTT.

In this sample, this clonotype turned up many times. The gene calls are TRBV12-3 or TRBV12-4 and TRBJ2-7; D possibly matches TRBD1 or TRBD2 (5 bases each). With 2 bases removed from V and 9 bases from J, the gap between germline ends came to 14 bases. CDR3 size: 13 residues. The CDR3 here is CASSLRLAGAQYF. The CDR3 DNA is TGTGCCAGCAGTTTACGTTTGGCCGGGGCGCAGTACTTC.

This clonotype was seen more than once but under ten times. The CDR3 spells CASSGWTSYNEQFF. The CDR3 DNA follows: TGTGCCAGCAGTGGATGGACTTCTTACAATGAGCAGTTCTTC. V gene TRBV25-1 combines with J gene TRBJ2-1; D may be TRBD2 (5 bases). The CDR3 has 14 residues. Trimming removed 4 bases at V and 4 bases at J, with 11 bases between. Germline CDR1 reads MGHDK; CDR2 reads SYGVNS.

This chain joins TRBV7-8 and TRBJ2-7; D gene ambiguous. CDR3 length equals 12 residues. Germline loops: CDR1 SGHVS, CDR2 FQNEAQ. Trimming removed 5 bases at V and 6 bases at J, with 11 bases between. CDR3: CASSTEVSEQYF. For the CDR3, the DNA is TGTGCCAGCAGCACAGAGGTCAGCGAGCAGTACTTC.

The rearrangement links TRBV5-8 to TRBJ2-3; D ambiguous. Germline V CDR1 and CDR2: SGHTS, YDEGEE. The length of the CDR3 is 16 residues. Between the trimmed V and J ends, which lost 4 bases and 4 bases, there was a span of 19 bases. This CDR3 reads CASSGRLRRRADTQYF. The DNA of the CDR3 is TGTGCCAGCAGCGGCCGGCTAAGAAGAAGAGCAGATACGCAGTATTTT.